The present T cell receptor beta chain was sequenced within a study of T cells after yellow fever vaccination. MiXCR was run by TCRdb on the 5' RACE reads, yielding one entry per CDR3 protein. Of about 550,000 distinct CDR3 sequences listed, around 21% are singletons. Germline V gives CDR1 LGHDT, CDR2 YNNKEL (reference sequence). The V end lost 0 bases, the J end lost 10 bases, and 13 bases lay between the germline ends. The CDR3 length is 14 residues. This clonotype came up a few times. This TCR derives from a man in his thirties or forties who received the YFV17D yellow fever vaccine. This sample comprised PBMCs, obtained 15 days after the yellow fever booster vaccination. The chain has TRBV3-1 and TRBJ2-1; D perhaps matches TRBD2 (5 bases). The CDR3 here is CASSQEWKSGEQFF. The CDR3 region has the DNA TGTGCCAGCAGCCAAGAGTGGAAATCGGGAGAGCAGTTCTTC.